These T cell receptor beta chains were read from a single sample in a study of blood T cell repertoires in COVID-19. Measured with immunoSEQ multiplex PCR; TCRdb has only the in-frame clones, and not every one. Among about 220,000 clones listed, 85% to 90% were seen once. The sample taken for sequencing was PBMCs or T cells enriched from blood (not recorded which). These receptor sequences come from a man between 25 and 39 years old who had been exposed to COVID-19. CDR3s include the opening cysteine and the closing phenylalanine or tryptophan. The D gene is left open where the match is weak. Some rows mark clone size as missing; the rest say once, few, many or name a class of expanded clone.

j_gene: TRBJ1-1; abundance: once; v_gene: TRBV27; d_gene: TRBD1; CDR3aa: CASSNPPGQGIWAFF; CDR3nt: TGTGCCAGCAGTAACCCCCCGGGACAGGGGATTTGGGCTTTCTTT
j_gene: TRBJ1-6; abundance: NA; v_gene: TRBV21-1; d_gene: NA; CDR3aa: CASSNQLAGLEFLPLHF; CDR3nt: TGTGCCAGCAGCAATCAGCTCGCAGGGTTGGAATTTTTGCCCCTCCACTTT
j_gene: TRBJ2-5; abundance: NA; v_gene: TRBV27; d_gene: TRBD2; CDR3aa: CASSPEPLYSGGAARQETQYF; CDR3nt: TGTGCCAGCAGTCCCGAACCTCTCTATAGCGGGGGGGCCGCGAGGCAAGAGACCCAGTACTTC
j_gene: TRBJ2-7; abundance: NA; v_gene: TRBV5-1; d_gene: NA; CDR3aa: CASSLAGTATYEQYF; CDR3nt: TGCGCCAGCAGCTTGGCGGGGACTGCGACCTACGAGCAGTACTTC
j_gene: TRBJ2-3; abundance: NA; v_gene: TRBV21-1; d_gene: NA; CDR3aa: CASSSGVGGPGDTQYF; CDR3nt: TGTGCCAGCAGCTCCGGCGTGGGGGGGCCAGGAGATACGCAGTATTTT
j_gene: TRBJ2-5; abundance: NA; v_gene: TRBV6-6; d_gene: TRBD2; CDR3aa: CASSLGLAVTYQETQYF; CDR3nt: TGTGCCAGCAGTCTAGGACTAGCCGTGACGTACCAAGAGACCCAGTACTTC
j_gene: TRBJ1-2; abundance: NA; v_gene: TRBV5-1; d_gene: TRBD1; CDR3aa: CASNSLPDRVLLFYTF; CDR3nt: TGCGCCAGCAACTCCCTACCGGACAGGGTACTTTTATTCTACACCTTC
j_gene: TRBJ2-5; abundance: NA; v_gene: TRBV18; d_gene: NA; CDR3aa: CASSPLTGAREKETQYF; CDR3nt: TGTGCCAGCTCACCACTCACCGGTGCGAGGGAGAAAGAGACCCAGTACTTC
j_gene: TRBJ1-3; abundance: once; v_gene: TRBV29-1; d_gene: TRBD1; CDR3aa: CSVEPPDRLHTIYF; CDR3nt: TGCAGCGTTGAACCCCCGGACAGGTTGCACACCATATATTTT
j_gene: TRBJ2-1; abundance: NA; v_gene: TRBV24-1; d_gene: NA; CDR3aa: CATSEGGGGEQFF; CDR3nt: TGTGCCACCAGTGAGGGAGGGGGGGGTGAGCAGTTCTTC
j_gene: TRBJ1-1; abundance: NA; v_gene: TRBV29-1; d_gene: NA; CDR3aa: CSVDRGLLHPEAFF; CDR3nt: TGCAGCGTTGATAGGGGCCTTCTCCACCCTGAAGCTTTCTTT
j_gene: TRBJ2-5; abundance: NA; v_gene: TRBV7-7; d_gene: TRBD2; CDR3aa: CASSSTSGGETQYF; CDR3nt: TGTGCCAGCAGCTCGACTAGCGGGGGCGAGACCCAGTACTTC
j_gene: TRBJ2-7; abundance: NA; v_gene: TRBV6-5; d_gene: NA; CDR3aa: CASSYIASYEQYF; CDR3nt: TGTGCCAGCAGTTACATCGCCAGCTACGAGCAGTACTTC
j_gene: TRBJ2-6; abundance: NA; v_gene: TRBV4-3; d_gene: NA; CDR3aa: CASSREGPSGANVLTF; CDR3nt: TGCGCCAGCAGCCGAGAGGGGCCATCTGGGGCCAACGTCCTGACTTTC
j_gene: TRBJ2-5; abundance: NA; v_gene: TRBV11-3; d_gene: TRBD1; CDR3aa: CASSHGQGTGMETQYF; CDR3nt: TGTGCCAGCAGCCACGGACAGGGGACGGGCATGGAGACCCAGTACTTC
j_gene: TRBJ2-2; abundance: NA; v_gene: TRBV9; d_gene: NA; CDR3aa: CASSEPSFSGGELFF; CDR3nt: TGTGCCAGCAGCGAGCCCAGCTTCTCAGGGGGGGAGCTGTTTTTT
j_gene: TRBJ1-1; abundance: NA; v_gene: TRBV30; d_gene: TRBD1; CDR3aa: CAWRDRYLEAFF; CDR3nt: TGTGCCTGGAGGGACAGGTACCTTGAAGCTTTCTTT
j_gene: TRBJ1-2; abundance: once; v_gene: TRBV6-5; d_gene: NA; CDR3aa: CASSYGRGRGYTF; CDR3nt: TGTGCCAGCAGTTACGGCAGGGGCCGTGGCTACACCTTC
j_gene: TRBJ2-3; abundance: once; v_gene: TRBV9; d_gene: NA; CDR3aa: CASRRATDTQYF; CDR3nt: TGTGCCAGCCGGAGGGCGACAGATACGCAGTATTTT
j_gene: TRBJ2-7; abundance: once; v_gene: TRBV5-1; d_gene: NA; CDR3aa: CASSYQGFEQYF; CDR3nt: TGCGCCAGCAGTTATCAGGGGTTCGAGCAGTACTTC
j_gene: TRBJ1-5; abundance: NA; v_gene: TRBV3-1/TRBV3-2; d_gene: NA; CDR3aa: CASSQDGGRDQPQHF; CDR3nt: TGTGCCAGCAGCCAAGATGGGGGCCGGGATCAGCCCCAGCATTTT
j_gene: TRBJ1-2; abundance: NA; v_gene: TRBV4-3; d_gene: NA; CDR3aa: CASSQVWEGYGYTF; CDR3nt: TGCGCCAGCAGCCAAGTCTGGGAGGGTTATGGCTACACCTTC
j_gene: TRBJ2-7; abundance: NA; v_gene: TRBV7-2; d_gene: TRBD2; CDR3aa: CASSLEAGDGFEQYF; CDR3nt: TGTGCCAGCAGCTTAGAGGCGGGGGATGGTTTCGAGCAGTACTTC
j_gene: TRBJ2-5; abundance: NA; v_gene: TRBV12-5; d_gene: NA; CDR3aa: CASGLVPSQPQETQYF; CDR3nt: TGTGCTAGTGGTTTGGTACCTAGCCAACCACAAGAGACCCAGTACTTC
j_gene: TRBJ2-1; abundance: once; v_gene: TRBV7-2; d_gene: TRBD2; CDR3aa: CASSSLTSGVFSYNEQFF; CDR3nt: TGTGCCAGCAGCTCTTTGACTAGCGGGGTCTTCTCCTACAATGAGCAGTTCTTC
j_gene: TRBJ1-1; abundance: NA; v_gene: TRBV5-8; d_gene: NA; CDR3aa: CASSLKRAGVGGTEAFF; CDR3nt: TGTGCCAGCAGCTTGAAAAGAGCCGGGGTTGGAGGCACTGAAGCTTTCTTT
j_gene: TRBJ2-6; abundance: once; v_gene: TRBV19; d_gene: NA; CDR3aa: CASSPRLGARSGANVLTF; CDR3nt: TGTGCCAGTAGTCCACGTCTTGGGGCCCGCTCTGGGGCCAACGTCCTGACTTTC
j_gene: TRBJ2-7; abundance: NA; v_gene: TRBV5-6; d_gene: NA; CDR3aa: CASSVYSKPYEQYF; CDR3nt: TGTGCCAGCAGCGTTTACTCCAAACCTTACGAGCAGTACTTC
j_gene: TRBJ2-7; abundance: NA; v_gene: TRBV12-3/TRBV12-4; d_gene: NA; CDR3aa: CASSLRDFYEQYF; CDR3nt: TGTGCCAGCAGTTTGCGGGACTTCTACGAGCAGTACTTC
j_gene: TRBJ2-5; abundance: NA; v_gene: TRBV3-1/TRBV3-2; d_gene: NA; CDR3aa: CASSPGGYHQETQYF; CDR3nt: TGTGCCAGCAGTCCGGGCGGGTACCACCAAGAGACCCAGTACTTC
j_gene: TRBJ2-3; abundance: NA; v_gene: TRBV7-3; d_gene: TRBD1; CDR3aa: CASSSYTGADTQYF; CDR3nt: TGTGCCAGCAGCTCCTACACAGGGGCAGATACGCAGTATTTT
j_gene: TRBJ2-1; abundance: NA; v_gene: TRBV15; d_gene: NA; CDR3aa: CATSSTGSEQFF; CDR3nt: TGTGCCACCAGCAGCACAGGGAGTGAGCAGTTCTTC
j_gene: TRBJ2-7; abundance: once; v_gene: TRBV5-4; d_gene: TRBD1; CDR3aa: CASSLVGSQGVGEQYF; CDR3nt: TGTGCCAGCAGCTTGGTGGGGTCACAGGGGGTGGGCGAGCAGTACTTC
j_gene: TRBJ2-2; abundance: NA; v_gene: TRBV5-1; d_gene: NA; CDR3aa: CASRTDRNTGELFF; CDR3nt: TGCGCCAGCAGAACCGACAGAAACACCGGGGAGCTGTTTTTT
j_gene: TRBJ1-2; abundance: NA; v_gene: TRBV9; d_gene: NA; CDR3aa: CASSVVGANYGYTF; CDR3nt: TGTGCCAGCAGCGTAGTAGGGGCGAACTATGGCTACACCTTC
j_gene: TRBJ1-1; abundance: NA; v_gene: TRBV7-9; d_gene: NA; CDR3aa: CASGGTEAFF; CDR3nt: TGTGCCAGCGGGGGGACTGAAGCTTTCTTT
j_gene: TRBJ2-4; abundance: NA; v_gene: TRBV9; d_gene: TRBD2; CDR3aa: CASSVATSGGLYF; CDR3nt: TGTGCCAGCAGCGTTGCAACTAGCGGGGGTTTGTACTTC
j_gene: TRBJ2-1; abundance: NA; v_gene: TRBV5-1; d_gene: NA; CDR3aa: CASTRSGHPFF; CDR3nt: TGCGCCAGCACTCGAAGCGGCCACCCTTTCTTC
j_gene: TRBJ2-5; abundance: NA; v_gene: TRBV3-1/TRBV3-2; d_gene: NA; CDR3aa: CASSQVPSVETQYF; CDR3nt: TGTGCCAGCAGCCAAGTTCCTAGCGTGGAGACCCAGTACTTC
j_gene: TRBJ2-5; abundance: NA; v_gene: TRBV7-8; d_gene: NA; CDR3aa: CASSLVAGIETQYF; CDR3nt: TGTGCCAGCAGCTTAGTGGCAGGGATAGAGACCCAGTACTTC
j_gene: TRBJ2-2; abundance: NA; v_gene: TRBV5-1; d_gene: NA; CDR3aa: CASSLGGGMTGELFF; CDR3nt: TGCGCCAGCAGCTTGGGGGGCGGAATGACCGGGGAGCTGTTTTTT
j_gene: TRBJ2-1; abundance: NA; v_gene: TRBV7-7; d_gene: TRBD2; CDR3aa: CASSTQKAGGEINEQFF; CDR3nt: TGTGCCAGCAGCACCCAGAAGGCGGGGGGCGAGATCAATGAGCAGTTCTTC
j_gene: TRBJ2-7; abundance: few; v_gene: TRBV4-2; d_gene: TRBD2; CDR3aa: CASSQDIERGAYEQYF; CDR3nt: TGTGCCAGCAGCCAAGATATAGAGCGGGGGGCCTACGAGCAGTACTTC
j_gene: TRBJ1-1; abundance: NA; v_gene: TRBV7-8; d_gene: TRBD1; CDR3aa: CASSFRTGKTEAFF; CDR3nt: TGTGCCAGCAGCTTTAGGACAGGGAAAACTGAAGCTTTCTTT
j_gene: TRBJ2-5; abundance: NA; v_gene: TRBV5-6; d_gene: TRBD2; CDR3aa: CASSFPSGGATETQYF; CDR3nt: TGTGCCAGCAGCTTCCCTAGCGGGGGGGCCACAGAGACCCAGTACTTC
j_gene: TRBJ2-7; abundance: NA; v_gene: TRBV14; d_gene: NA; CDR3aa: CASSHRSGADYIYEQYF; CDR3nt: TGTGCCAGCAGCCACCGATCTGGGGCGGACTATATATACGAGCAGTACTTC